The following is a T cell receptor beta chain sequence with its context. Stage II-IVA oral cavity squamous cell carcinoma was new and untreated by systemic or radiation therapy. Libraries were prepared by immunoSEQ multiplex PCR; TCRdb keeps only in-frame clonotypes and omits some of them. The data contain 75,000 to 100,000 clones, 84% of them singletons. These data come from a study of neoadjuvant anti-PD-1 for oral cavity cancer. Overall study: Patients without progression got a fourth dose around day 43.

The CDR3 has 15 residues. Germline assignment: CDR1 KGHSH and CDR2 LQKENI. Trimming removed 6 bases from V and 9 bases from J; junction bases left unmatched: 10. This chain connects TRBV18 to TRBJ1-5; 11 bases align to TRBD1. This receptor was taken from a person aged 35-79 years with oral cavity squamous cell carcinoma. This specimen consisted of PBMCs, obtained before nivolumab (anti-PD-1) treatment. The CDR3 reads CASSVGQGAGGPQHF. The CDR3 DNA reads TGTGCCAGCTCGGTAGGACAGGGGGCCGGGGGGCCCCAGCATTTT.